Described below is a single T cell receptor beta chain sequence and its context. The data were taken from a study of blood T cell repertoires in COVID-19. Overall study: Sources were T cells, B-cell-depleted T cells, or PBMCs; the material itself was cDNA or gDNA.

Original analysis: Estimation of nucleated cell counts was performed using reference gene primer amplification. Profiled with immunoSEQ multiplex PCR; TCRdb holds only in-frame clones, not every one. The DNA gave D and trimming, while V, J and clone size come from that table. The table includes 81,000 or so clones, around four fifths detected once. The CDR3 consists of 16 residues. Trimming removed 3 bases from V and 5 bases from J; junction bases left unmatched: 12. From germline, CDR1 is LGHDT and CDR2 YNNKEL (reference sequence). The chain employs TRBV3-1 (or the pseudogene TRBV3-2) and TRBJ1-1; 7 bases line up with TRBD1. This sequence originates from an older woman with active or convalescent COVID-19. Sequenced: peripheral blood. The CDR3 DNA sequence: TGTGCCAGCAGCCATCTCGGAAAGGGGGCAGGGACTGAAGCTTTCTTT. Its protein product is CASSHLGKGAGTEAFF.